This TCR beta chain was sequenced in a study of T cell repertoires in cytomegalovirus infection. TCRdb processed the reads anew with MiXCR; each CDR3 protein has one entry. Of around 900,000 distinct CDR3 sequences listed, roughly 30% are singletons. CDR3 length: 18 amino acids. V was shortened by 5 bases and J by 0 bases, with 19 bases between the two germline ends. Regarding this clonotype: Its cognate antigen is unknown.

The TCR comes from a human donor in good health (CMV status not recorded). Some clones in this sample may be carry-over from other donors' samples. The sample in question was cultured CD8+ T cells from PBMCs, obtained from culture after CMV antigen stimulation. The rearrangement links TRBV12-3 or TRBV12-4 to TRBJ1-4; no reliable D call. The CDR3, as DNA: TGTGCCAGCAGTCCCGGGCAGGAACTATTTGCAACTAATGAAAAACTGTTTTTT. This codes for CASSPGQELFATNEKLFF.